These 30 T cell receptor beta chains were sequenced from one sample in a study of Tregs in tolerant kidney transplant recipients. Here immunoSEQ multiplex PCR was the method, and the copy in TCRdb shows in-frame clones only, minus some. There are roughly 250,000 clones in the sample; around 81% occur only once, and over 0.5% lies in the top ten. The sequenced sample was CD4+ T cells from blood. All receptors derive from a human donor in good health.

This clone has only a few counts. The J gene is TRBJ2-3, the V gene TRBV6-1; unclear D gene. The germline V and J ends were trimmed by 7 bases and 2 bases, with 7 bases remaining between them. The CDR3 sequence is 12 residues long. Looked up from germline, CDR1 is MNHNS and CDR2 is SASEGT. The CDR3 reads CASNRPTDTQYF. The DNA for the CDR3 is TGTGCCAGCAACAGACCCACAGATACGCAGTATTTT.

The chain links TRBV6-6 to TRBJ2-5; D gene uncertain. The DNA end is a closer match to TRBJ2-7, so the J assignment may be wrong. Germline CDR1 MNHNY, CDR2 SVGAGI (reference sequence). The CDR3 has 13 amino acids. CDR3 DNA: TGTGCCAGCAGTGTGCGGAACTCCTACGAGCAGTACTTC. Residues: CASSVRNSYEQYF.

The chain has TRBV9 and TRBJ2-5; 10 positions match TRBD2. Germline V lookup: CDR1 SGDLS, CDR2 YYNGEE. There are 16 residues in the CDR3. J was trimmed by 6 bases and V by 0 bases; bases with no gene match: 8. The CDR3 here is CASSVASAGGMKTQYF. The CDR3 region has the DNA TGTGCCAGCAGCGTAGCATCAGCGGGGGGGATGAAGACCCAGTACTTC. Together with reference TRBV9 and TRBJ2-5, the CDR3 gives the full variable domain: DSGVTQTPKHLITATGQRVTLRCSPRSGDLSVYWYQQSLDQGLQFLIQYYNGEERAKGNILERFSAQQFPDLHSELNLSSLELGDSALYFCASSVASAGGMKTQYFGPGTRLLVL.

The rearrangement joins TRBV29-1 to TRBJ1-2; 10 nucleotides agree with TRBD1. J gave up 6 bases and V 4 bases, and 2 bases lay outside the gene matches. This CDR3 comprises 12 residues. CDR1 is SQVTM and CDR2 is ANQGSEA in the germline V gene. DNA of the CDR3: TGCAGCGTTGCGGACAGGGGGAATGGCTACACCTTC. Its protein product is CSVADRGNGYTF. Using reference TRBV29-1 and TRBJ1-2 for the parts outside the CDR3, the full variable domain is SAVISQKPSRDICQRGTSLTIQCQVDSQVTMMFWYRQQPGQSLTLIATANQGSEATYESGFVIDKFPISRPNLTFSTLTVSNMSPEDSSIYLCSVADRGNGYTFGSGTRLTVV.

This chain uses TRBV19 with TRBJ2-7; 9 nucleotides match TRBD2. Trimming cost V 5 bases and J 7 bases; bases outside gene matches: 12. This CDR3 has 15 amino acids. CDR1 is LNHDA and CDR2 is SQIVND in the germline V gene (reference sequence). The CDR3 bases are TGTGCCAGTAGTCCCCCCGCGGGAGGGCCGGGGGAGCAGTACTTC. Protein sequence: CASSPPAGGPGEQYF.

This chain connects TRBV30 to TRBJ1-1; D remains unclear. The germline gives CDR1 GTSNPN, CDR2 SVGIG (reference sequence). The V end was cut by 0 bases, the J end by 5 bases, with 10 bases between. The CDR3 runs 13 residues. CDR3 sequence: CAWSVVAETEAFF. In DNA form, the CDR3 reads TGTGCCTGGAGTGTCGTAGCCGAGACTGAAGCTTTCTTT.

To note about this clone: Other DNA variants within this sample encode the same CDR3. This rearrangement joins TRBV6-5 to TRBJ2-5, with 8 positions matching TRBD2. With 2 bases clipped from V and 2 bases from J, the junction kept 4 bases outside the gene matches. CDR1 and CDR2 (germline): MNHEY, SVGAGI. This CDR3 comprises 15 residues. CDR3 sequence: CASSYRTSGQETQYF. The CDR3 bases are TGTGCCAGCAGTTACCGTACTAGCGGTCAAGAGACCCAGTACTTC.

Comment on this clone: Additional DNA sequences in this sample encode the identical CDR3. The gene calls are TRBV6-5 and TRBJ2-5; D tentatively fits TRBD1 or TRBD2 (5 bases each). The V gene's germline CDR1 is MNHEY and CDR2 SVGAGI. Trimming took off 0 bases at V and 3 bases at J, with 11 bases between the two ends. This CDR3 contains 15 residues. CDR3 loop: CASSYSAGTEETQYF. The CDR3 coding sequence is TGTGCCAGCAGTTACTCAGCCGGGACGGAAGAGACCCAGTACTTC.

This chain uses TRBV2 with TRBJ2-7; TRBD2 matches 7 bases. The germline V gene encodes CDR1 SNHLY and CDR2 FYNNEI. V lost 6 bases and J lost 2; bases outside the gene matches: 7. The CDR3 length is 14 residues. The CDR3 loop reads CASSQSGTAYEQYF. CDR3 nucleotide sequence: TGTGCCAGCAGCCAAAGCGGGACGGCCTACGAGCAGTACTTC.

The rearrangement joins TRBV21-1 to TRBJ2-7. TRBV21-1 is a pseudogene segment. The CDR3 sequence is 17 residues long. CDR3 residues: CASSKDPLGAKHYEQYF. The CDR3 DNA sequence: TGTGCCAGCAGCAAAGACCCCCTCGGCGCGAAACACTACGAGCAGTACTTC.

The genes are TRBV7-9 and TRBJ2-7; no firm D call. This CDR3 region has 18 residues. V shed 1 base and J shed 0 bases, with 19 bases lying between them. CDR1 and CDR2 (germline): SEHNR, FQNEAQ (reference sequence). This chain's CDR3 is CASSLVMGENLSSYEQYF. CDR3 bases: TGTGCCAGCAGCTTAGTGATGGGTGAGAACCTCAGCTCCTACGAGCAGTACTTC.

The V and J genes are TRBV19 and TRBJ2-5, with 7 bases lining up with TRBD1. Trimming removed 4 bases from V and 5 bases from J; junction bases left unmatched: 10. The CDR3 consists of 15 residues. Germline-derived CDR1 and CDR2 are LNHDA and SQIVND (reference sequence). CDR3: CASSKGGQRWETQYF. In DNA form, the CDR3 reads TGTGCCAGTAGTAAAGGGGGACAGCGATGGGAGACCCAGTACTTC.

The rearrangement uses TRBV6-5 and TRBJ1-4; D perhaps matches TRBD1 (5 bases). Germline CDR1 reads MNHEY; CDR2 reads SVGAGI. The CDR3 contains 14 residues. Trimming took off 4 bases at V and 7 bases at J, with 13 bases between the two ends. Here the CDR3 reads CASSWGKWGEKLFF. The CDR3, as DNA: TGTGCCAGCAGTTGGGGCAAATGGGGTGAAAAACTGTTTTTT.

V and J are TRBV7-8 and TRBJ2-5; no definite D call. Per the germline V gene, CDR1 is SGHVS and CDR2 is FQNEAQ. Trimming pared 2 bases from V and 2 bases from J, leaving 9 bases between. This CDR3 contains 14 residues. The CDR3 reads CASSLSQSQETQYF. CDR3 nucleotides: TGTGCCAGCAGCTTAAGTCAGTCACAAGAGACCCAGTACTTC.

V usage is TRBV5-4 and J usage is TRBJ1-2; D is undetermined. Germline V gene sequence: CDR1 SGHNT, CDR2 YYREEE (reference sequence). V was trimmed by 4 bases and J by 4 bases, leaving 11 bases between them. CDR3 length equals 13 residues. The CDR3 protein is CASSPRIRYGYTF. CDR3 coding DNA: TGTGCCAGCAGCCCCAGAATCCGCTATGGCTACACCTTC. The full variable domain, completed using reference TRBV5-4 and TRBJ1-2, is ETGVTQSPTHLIKTRGQQVTLRCSSQSGHNTVSWYQQALGQGPQFIFQYYREEENGRGNFPPRFSGLQFPNYSSELNVNALELDDSALYLCASSPRIRYGYTFGSGTRLTVV.

The rearrangement joins TRBV5-4 to TRBJ2-5, with D perhaps TRBD1 (5 bases). This CDR3 is built from 16 residues. V was cut by 0 bases and J by 2 bases, with 14 bases left in between. Germline V lookup: CDR1 SGHNT, CDR2 YYREEE (reference sequence). As DNA, the CDR3 is TGTGCCAGCAGCTTGGGCGCCGGTGCAGGGCAAGAGACCCAGTACTTC. As protein: CASSLGAGAGQETQYF. Full variable domain (outside the CDR3, taken from reference TRBV5-4 and TRBJ2-5): ETGVTQSPTHLIKTRGQQVTLRCSSQSGHNTVSWYQQALGQGPQFIFQYYREEENGRGNFPPRFSGLQFPNYSSELNVNALELDDSALYLCASSLGAGAGQETQYFGPGTRLLVL.

A remark on this clone: A much larger clone is a single base away; this may be a read error. The CDR3 DNA reads TGTGCCTGGAGGCCGACGACAGGGCTCGCCGAGCAGTACTTC. Residues: CAWRPTTGLAEQYF. This chain uses TRBV30 with TRBJ2-7; 7 bases are a match to TRBD1. J was trimmed by 6 bases and V by 3 bases; bases with no gene match: 11. The germline V gene encodes CDR1 GTSNPN and CDR2 SVGIG (reference sequence). This CDR3 has 14 residues.

This rearrangement joins TRBV11-3 to TRBJ2-3; either TRBD1 or TRBD2 may supply D (5 bases each). CDR1 and CDR2 (germline): SGHNT, YENEEA. This CDR3 region has 15 residues. Trimming removed 0 bases at V and 4 bases at J, with 11 bases between. The CDR3 bases are TGTGCCAGCAGCTTAGATCGGCAGGGACCAGATACGCAGTATTTT. Its translation is CASSLDRQGPDTQYF.

The CDR3 DNA reads TGTGCCAGTAGTATCACTAGCCTCTACGAGCAGTACTTC. The encoded protein is CASSITSLYEQYF. The rearrangement links TRBV19 to TRBJ2-7; a weak D match, TRBD2 (6 bases). The CDR3 runs 13 residues. V lost 3 bases to trimming and J lost 3 bases, with 9 bases between them. Looked up from germline, CDR1 is LNHDA and CDR2 is SQIVND (reference sequence).

This rearrangement joins TRBV6-4 to TRBJ1-3; D not certain. Trimming left V 6 bases short and J 1 base short, with 10 bases between. This CDR3 comprises 14 residues. From germline, CDR1 is MRHNA and CDR2 SNTAGT. The CDR3 reads CASRSTSSGNTIYF. In nucleotides, the CDR3 is TGTGCCAGCAGATCGACATCATCTGGAAACACCATATATTTT.

The CDR3 here is CASSSPGAANTEAFF. DNA of the CDR3: TGTGCCAGCAGTTCCCCCGGGGCAGCGAACACTGAAGCTTTCTTT. The chain is built from TRBV6-5 and TRBJ1-1; possible D gene TRBD1, 5 bases. CDR3 size: 15 residues. Trimming cost V 4 bases and J 1 base, with 13 bases left between them. Looked up from germline, CDR1 is MNHEY and CDR2 is SVGAGI.

J is TRBJ1-4 and V is TRBV11-2, with D possibly being TRBD1 (6 bases). The CDR3 spans 17 residues. The germline V gene has CDR1 SGHAT and CDR2 FQNNGV. V gave up 3 bases and J gave up 2 bases, with 16 bases separating them. Here the CDR3 DNA reads TGTGCCAGCAGCTTTAGCGGGGGCGTTAAGACTAATGAAAAACTGTTTTTT. It codes for CASSFSGGVKTNEKLFF. Using reference TRBV11-2 and TRBJ1-4 for the parts outside the CDR3, the full variable domain is EAGVAQSPRYKIIEKRQSVAFWCNPISGHATLYWYQQILGQGPKLLIQFQNNGVVDDSQLPKDRFSAERLKGVDSTLKIQPAKLEDSAVYLCASSFSGGVKTNEKLFFGSGTQLSVL.

This chain connects TRBV5-1 to TRBJ2-6; the D is unclear. CDR1 and CDR2 from the germline V gene are SGHRS and YFSETQ. The CDR3 extends over 16 amino acids. V was trimmed by 1 base and J by 0 bases, leaving 8 bases between them. The CDR3 here is CASSLPPASGANVLTF. The CDR3 bases are TGCGCCAGCAGCTTGCCGCCAGCCTCTGGGGCCAACGTCCTGACTTTC.

The rearrangement links TRBV6-5 to TRBJ2-3; D possibly corresponds to TRBD1 (5 bases). CDR1 and CDR2 (germline): MNHEY, SVGAGI. CDR3 length: 14 amino acids. Trimming pared 2 bases from V and 4 bases from J, leaving 10 bases between. The CDR3 spells CASSYGQGSDTQYF. DNA of the CDR3: TGTGCCAGCAGTTACGGGCAGGGATCAGATACGCAGTATTTT.

This sequence joins TRBV5-4 and TRBJ1-1; no definite D call. Deletions cut 4 bases from V and 1 base from J, with 8 bases between. CDR1 is SGHNT and CDR2 is YYREEE in the germline V gene (reference sequence). CDR3 length: 13 residues. The CDR3 DNA follows: TGTGCCAGCAGCCCGAACAGGAACACTGAAGCTTTCTTT. This encodes CASSPNRNTEAFF.

The CDR3 is CASSLAANYGYTF. CDR3 in DNA: TGTGCCAGCAGCTTAGCAGCGAACTATGGCTACACCTTC. The genes are TRBV11-2 and TRBJ1-2; no definite D call. The CDR3 contains 13 residues. V lost 1 base and J lost 2, with 5 bases in between. CDR1 is SGHAT, CDR2 FQNNGV, per germline.

V and J are TRBV6-1 and TRBJ2-3; D might be TRBD1 or TRBD2, each matching 5 bases. The ends were cut back, 7 bases at V and 1 base at J, with 15 bases in the middle. The CDR3 has 15 amino acids. Looked up from germline, CDR1 is MNHNS and CDR2 is SASEGT. CDR3 sequence (DNA): TGTGCCAGCAACCCTGGGGGTACCCGCACAGATACGCAGTATTTT. This sequence encodes CASNPGGTRTDTQYF.

The gene calls are TRBV7-9 and TRBJ2-5; 8 positions match TRBD2. The CDR3 runs to 16 residues. J was trimmed by 2 bases and V by 5 bases; bases with no gene match: 10. Germline V gene sequence: CDR1 SEHNR, CDR2 FQNEAQ (reference sequence). The CDR3 sequence is CASSRRGSGGQETQYF. For the CDR3, the DNA is TGTGCCAGCAGCCGTCGTGGGAGCGGGGGACAAGAGACCCAGTACTTC.

The rearrangement links TRBV2 to TRBJ2-6; D gene unclear. This CDR3 has 17 residues. The V gene's germline CDR1 is SNHLY and CDR2 FYNNEI. V was clipped by 5 bases and J by 0 bases, with 14 bases between them. This chain's CDR3 is CASSQTLASSGANVLTF. As DNA, the CDR3 is TGTGCCAGCAGTCAGACCCTTGCTAGCTCTGGGGCCAACGTCCTGACTTTC.

The chain couples TRBV18 to TRBJ2-2; a possible D gene is TRBD2 (5 bases). There are 16 residues in the CDR3. V lost 1 base and J lost 4, with 13 bases in between. Germline CDR1 and CDR2: KGHSH and LQKENI. CDR3 amino acids: CASSPLVLEGTGELFF. CDR3 coding DNA: TGTGCCAGCTCACCACTAGTCCTAGAGGGCACCGGGGAGCTGTTTTTT.